Listed here is a single T cell receptor beta chain. What it binds is not known. This specimen comes from a study of response to subunit inactivated influenza vaccine. TCRdb analysed the RT-PCR reads with MiXCR anew, one entry per CDR3 protein. The sample consists of fewer than 600,000 distinct CDR3 sequences, roughly 7.9% of them appearing once. Findings and limits, study-wide: The authors suggested that few new T cells are recruited per seasonal influenza vaccination.

The specimen was PBMCs from blood, collected roughly 24 months after vaccination. The sequence was obtained from a man between 50 and 75 years old who received an inactivated influenza vaccine.

The CDR3 protein is CSARLRGYRDRALEQYF. In DNA form, the CDR3 reads TGCAGTGCTAGACTACGGGGGTACCGGGACAGGGCCCTCGAGCAGTACTTC. This chain joins TRBV20-1 and TRBJ2-7, with 9 positions matching TRBD1. The CDR3 sequence is 17 residues long. Trimming at V came to 2 bases and at J to 6 bases, leaving 17 bases not matched to a gene. Germline assignment: CDR1 DFQATT and CDR2 SNEGSKA (reference sequence).